The 9 T cell receptor beta chains below come from one sample, sequenced in a study of patients and donors after allogeneic stem cell transplantation. Via MiXCR, TCRdb re-called the RT-PCR reads, giving one row per CDR3 protein. The table lists approximately 170,000 distinct CDR3 sequences, about 24% of them singletons, with 25% to 30% in the top ten. Material for sequencing was blood, either unsorted or a sorted T cell fraction (not recorded which). The source of these receptors is a human donor who was either an allogeneic HSCT recipient or a stem cell or donor lymphocyte infusion donor (not recorded which). It is not recorded whose cells these are; they may come from a transplant donor.

The chain recombines TRBV20-1 with TRBJ2-1, with TRBD2 identical over 10 bases. After removal of 3 bases from V and 7 bases from J, the junction contained 6 bases not matched to a gene. This CDR3 spans 14 amino acids. Germline loops: CDR1 DFQATT, CDR2 SNEGSKA (reference sequence). The CDR3 is CSASGTSGKNEQFF. The CDR3 DNA reads as TGCAGTGCTAGCGGAACTAGCGGGAAAAATGAGCAGTTCTTC.

This chain joins TRBV5-1 and TRBJ2-2, with TRBD2 matching 10 bases. CDR1 is SGHRS, CDR2 YFSETQ, per germline. CDR3 length equals 15 residues. The V segment lost 4 bases and the J segment 3 bases; nucleotides outside the gene matches: 3. CDR3 coding DNA: TGCGCCAGCAGCCGGACTAGCGGATACACCGGGGAGCTGTTTTTT. Protein sequence: CASSRTSGYTGELFF.

The genes are TRBV12-3 or TRBV12-4 and TRBJ2-3, with TRBD1 identical over 8 bases. V lost 5 bases and J lost 1; bases outside the gene matches: 5. The CDR3 is made up of 15 amino acids. The CDR3 is CASSLLGQGTDTQYF. The DNA of the CDR3 is TGTGCCAGCAGTCTACTGGGACAGGGCACAGATACGCAGTATTTT.

This sequence joins TRBV6-5 and TRBJ2-7; 7 nucleotides line up with TRBD1. This CDR3 region has 11 residues. Trimming took 6 bases from V and 13 from J; bases not matched to a gene: 9. CDR1 MNHEY and CDR2 SVGAGI come from the germline V gene. Here the CDR3 DNA reads TGTGCCAGCAGCACAGGGGTGAGGAAATACTTC. It codes for CASSTGVRKYF.

This clonotype has more than one count but fewer than ten. The chain has TRBV12-3 or TRBV12-4 and TRBJ1-2, with D possibly being TRBD1 (5 bases). V was shortened by 4 bases and J by 1 base, with 7 bases between the two germline ends. There are 13 residues in the CDR3. The CDR3 region is CASSSTVNYGYTF. In nucleotides, the CDR3 is TGTGCCAGCAGTTCGACAGTTAACTATGGCTACACCTTC.

The V gene is TRBV10-3, the J gene TRBJ2-2; possibly TRBD1 or TRBD2 for D (5 bases each). The CDR3 has 15 residues. Germline lookup yields CDR1 ENHRY and CDR2 SYGVKD. Trimming cost V 6 bases and J 0 bases, with 11 bases left between them. The CDR3 loop is CAIRTGPTNTGELFF. As DNA, the CDR3 is TGTGCCATCAGGACGGGGCCGACGAACACCGGGGAGCTGTTTTTT.

This clonotype was detected only a few times. The V gene is TRBV19, the J gene TRBJ1-2, with D unresolved. Between the trimmed V and J ends, which lost 5 bases and 0 bases, there was a span of 7 bases. CDR1 and CDR2 from the germline V gene are LNHDA and SQIVND (reference sequence). The CDR3 length is 13 residues. This chain's CDR3 is CASSWKANYGYTF. The DNA for the CDR3 is TGTGCCAGTAGTTGGAAAGCTAACTATGGCTACACCTTC.

A few counts support this clonotype. J is TRBJ2-3 and V is TRBV29-1; TRBD1 agrees at 7 bases. The germline V gene encodes CDR1 SQVTM and CDR2 ANQGSEA. The CDR3 totals 13 residues. After removal of 7 bases from V and 1 base from J, the junction contained 5 bases not matched to a gene. This CDR3 is CSDRQGRTDTQYF. The CDR3 region has the DNA TGCAGCGATCGACAGGGCCGCACAGATACGCAGTATTTT.

This rearrangement joins TRBV4-3 to TRBJ2-7; 9 bases fit TRBD2. Germline loops: CDR1 LGHNA, CDR2 YSLEER. V shed 3 bases, J shed 0 bases, and the junction held 6 bases outside the gene matches. This CDR3 comprises 16 residues. This CDR3 is CASSQSASGISYEQYF. The CDR3 DNA follows: TGCGCCAGCAGCCAGTCGGCTAGCGGGATCTCCTACGAGCAGTACTTC.